The 3 T cell receptor beta chains below come from one sample, sequenced in a study of glioma-infiltrating T cells. Using RNA template, CDR3s of TCR alpha and beta were amplified with iRepertoire arm-PCR. A single record per CDR3 protein comes from TCRdb applying MiXCR to the multiplex PCR reads. The sample consists of 160,000 or so distinct CDR3 sequences, about 46% of them appearing once. The specimen sequenced was glioma tissue, nonneoplastic brain tissue, or PBMCs (not recorded which). The receptor set was obtained from a human donor with low-grade glioma or glioblastoma, undergoing nonglioma brain surgery, or in good health (not recorded which).

To note about this clonotype: A much bigger clone sits one base away, suggesting this may be a read error. The rearrangement joins TRBV6-1 to TRBJ2-1; tentatively, D is TRBD1 (5 bases). Trimming shortened V by 9 bases and J by 4 bases, and 16 bases separated the two germline ends. CDR3 length: 14 amino acids. CDR1 MNHNS and CDR2 SASEGT come from the germline V gene. CDR3 coding DNA: TGTGCCAGAAGTCCCGGACACACTTACAATGAGCAGTTCTTC. Protein product: CARSPGHTYNEQFF.

Comment on this clonotype: The conserved phenylalanine or tryptophan normally closing the CDR3 is absent here, so this likely arose from a read error. The J gene is TRBJ1-1, the V gene TRBV28, with D perhaps TRBD1 (6 bases). Germline CDR1 reads MDHEN; CDR2 reads SYDVKM. Trimming stripped 5 bases from V and 3 bases from J, with 31 bases between. The CDR3 is 20 amino acids. The CDR3 region has the DNA TGTGCCAGCAGTCCCTTACAGGGCATGTCCATTGTCTCATGGTACACTGAAGCTTTCCTT. Translating it yields CASSPLQGMSIVSWYTEAFL.

This rearrangement joins TRBV2 to TRBJ2-7; 16 bases agree with TRBD2. After removal of 5 bases from V and 0 bases from J, the junction contained 13 bases not matched to a gene. This CDR3 contains 20 residues. Germline loops: CDR1 SNHLY, CDR2 FYNNEI. CDR3 residues: CASSPLLGTSGRAPSYEQYF. CDR3 nucleotides: TGTGCCAGCAGTCCACTCCTCGGGACTAGCGGGAGGGCCCCCTCCTACGAGCAGTACTTC. Full variable domain (missing parts from reference TRBV2 and TRBJ2-7): EPEVTQTPSHQVTQMGQEVILRCVPISNHLYFYWYRQILGQKVEFLVSFYNNEISEKSEIFDDQFSVERPDGSNFTLKIRSTKLEDSAMYFCASSPLLGTSGRAPSYEQYFGPGTRLTVT.